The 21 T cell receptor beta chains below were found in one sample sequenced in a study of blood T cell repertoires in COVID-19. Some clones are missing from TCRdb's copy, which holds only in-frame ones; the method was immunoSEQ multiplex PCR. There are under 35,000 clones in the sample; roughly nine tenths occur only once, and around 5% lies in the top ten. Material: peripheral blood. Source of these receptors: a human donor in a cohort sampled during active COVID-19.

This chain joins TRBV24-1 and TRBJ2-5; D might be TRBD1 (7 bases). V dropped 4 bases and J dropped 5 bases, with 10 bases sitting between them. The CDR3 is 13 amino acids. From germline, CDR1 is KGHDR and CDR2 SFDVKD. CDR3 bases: TGTGCCACCAGTGAAGCAGGGGGGGAGACCCAGTACTTC. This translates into CATSEAGGETQYF.

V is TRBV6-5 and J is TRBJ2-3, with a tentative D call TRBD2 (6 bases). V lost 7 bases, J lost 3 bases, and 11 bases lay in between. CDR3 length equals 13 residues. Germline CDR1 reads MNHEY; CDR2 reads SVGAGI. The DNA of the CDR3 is TGTGCCAGCATGGGAGGATTTACAGATACGCAGTATTTT. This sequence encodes CASMGGFTDTQYF.

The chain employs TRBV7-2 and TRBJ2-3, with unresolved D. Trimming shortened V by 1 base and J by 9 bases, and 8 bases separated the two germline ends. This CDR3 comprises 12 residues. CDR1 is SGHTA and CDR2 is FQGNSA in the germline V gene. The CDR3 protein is CASSLGPRTQYF. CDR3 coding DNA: TGTGCCAGCAGCTTAGGGCCCAGGACGCAGTATTTT.

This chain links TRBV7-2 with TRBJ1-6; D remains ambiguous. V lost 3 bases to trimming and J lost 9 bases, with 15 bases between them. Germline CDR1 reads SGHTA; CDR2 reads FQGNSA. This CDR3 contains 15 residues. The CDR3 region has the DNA TGTGCCAGCAGCTTTCAGGTCGGTCAGACTTCACCCCTCCACTTT. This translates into CASSFQVGQTSPLHF.

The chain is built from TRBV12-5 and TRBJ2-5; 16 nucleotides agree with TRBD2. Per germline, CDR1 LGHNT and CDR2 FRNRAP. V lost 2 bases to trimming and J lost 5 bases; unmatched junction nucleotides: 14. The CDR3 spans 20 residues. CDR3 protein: CASGLNLGLAGGGGSETQYF. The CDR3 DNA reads TGTGCTAGTGGTTTGAACCTGGGACTAGCGGGAGGGGGGGGTTCGGAGACCCAGTACTTC.

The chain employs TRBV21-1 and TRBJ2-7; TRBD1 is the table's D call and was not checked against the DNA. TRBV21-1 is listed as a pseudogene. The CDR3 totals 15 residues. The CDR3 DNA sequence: TGTGCCAGCACCACGGGACAGGGGGTAACCTACGAGCAGTACGTC. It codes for CASTTGQGVTYEQYV.

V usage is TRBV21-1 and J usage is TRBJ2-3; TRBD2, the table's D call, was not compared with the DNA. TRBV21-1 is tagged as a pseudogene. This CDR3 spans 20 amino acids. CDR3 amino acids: CASSPSLRELAGVPERAQYF. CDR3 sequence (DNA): TGTGCCAGCAGCCCCTCCTTAAGGGAACTAGCGGGGGTGCCGGAGCGAGCGCAGTATTTT.

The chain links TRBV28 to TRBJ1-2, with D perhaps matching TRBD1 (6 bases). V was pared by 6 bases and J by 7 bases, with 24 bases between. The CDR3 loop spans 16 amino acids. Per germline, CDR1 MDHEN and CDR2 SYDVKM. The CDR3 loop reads CASSPFPGAVLGGYTF. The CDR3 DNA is TGTGCCAGCAGCCCATTCCCAGGGGCGGTTTTAGGTGGCTACACCTTC.

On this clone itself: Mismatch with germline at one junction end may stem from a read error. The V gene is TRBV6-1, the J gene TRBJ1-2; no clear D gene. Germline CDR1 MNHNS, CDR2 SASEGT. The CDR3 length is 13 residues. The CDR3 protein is CASSEASNDGYTF. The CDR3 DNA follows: TGTGCCAGCAGTGAAGCGAGTAACGATGGCTACACCTTC.

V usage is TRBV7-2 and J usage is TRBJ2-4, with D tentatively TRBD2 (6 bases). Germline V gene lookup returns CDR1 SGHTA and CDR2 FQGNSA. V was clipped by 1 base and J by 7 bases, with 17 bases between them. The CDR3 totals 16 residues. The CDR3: CASSLEFGGGWNIQYF. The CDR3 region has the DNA TGTGCCAGCAGCTTAGAATTTGGGGGAGGTTGGAACATTCAGTACTTC.

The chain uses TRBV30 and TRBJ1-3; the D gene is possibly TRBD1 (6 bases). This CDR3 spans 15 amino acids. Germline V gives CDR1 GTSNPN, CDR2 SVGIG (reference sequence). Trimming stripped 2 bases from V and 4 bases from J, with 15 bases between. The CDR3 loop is CAWSRRTAVGNTIYF. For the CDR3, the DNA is TGTGCCTGGAGTAGAAGGACAGCGGTCGGAAACACCATATATTTT.

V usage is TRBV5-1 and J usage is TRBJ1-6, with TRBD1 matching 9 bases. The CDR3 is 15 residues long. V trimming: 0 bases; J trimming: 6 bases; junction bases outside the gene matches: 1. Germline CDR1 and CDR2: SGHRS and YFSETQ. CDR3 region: CASSLAGQGNSPLHF. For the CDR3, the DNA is TGCGCCAGCAGCTTGGCGGGACAGGGTAATTCACCCCTCCACTTT.

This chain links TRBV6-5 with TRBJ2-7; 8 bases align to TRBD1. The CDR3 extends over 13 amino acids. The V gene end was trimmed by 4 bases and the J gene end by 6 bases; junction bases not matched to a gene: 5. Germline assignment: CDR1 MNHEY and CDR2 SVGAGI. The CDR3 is CASSSRGQVEQYV. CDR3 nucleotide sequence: TGTGCCAGCAGTTCCAGGGGGCAGGTCGAGCAGTACGTC.

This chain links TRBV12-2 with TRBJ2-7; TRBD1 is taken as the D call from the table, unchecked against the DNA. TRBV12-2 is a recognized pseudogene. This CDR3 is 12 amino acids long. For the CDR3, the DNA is TGTGCAAGTCGCTTAAGGGGTGACGAGCAGTACGTC. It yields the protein CASRLRGDEQYV.

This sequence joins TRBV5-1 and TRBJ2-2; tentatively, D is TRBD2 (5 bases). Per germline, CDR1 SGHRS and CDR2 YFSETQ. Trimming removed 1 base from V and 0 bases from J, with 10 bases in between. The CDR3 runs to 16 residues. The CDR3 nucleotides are TGCGCCAGCAGCTTGTCAGGCGGGCCGAACACCGGGGAGCTGTTTTTT. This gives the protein CASSLSGGPNTGELFF.

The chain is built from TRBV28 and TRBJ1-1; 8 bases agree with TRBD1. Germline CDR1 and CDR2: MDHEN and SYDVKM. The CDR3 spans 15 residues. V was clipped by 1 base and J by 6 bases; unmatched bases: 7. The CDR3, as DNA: TGTGCCAGCAGTTTATACCTCAGGGGGCTCTCTGAAGCTTTCTTT. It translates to CASSLYLRGLSEAFF. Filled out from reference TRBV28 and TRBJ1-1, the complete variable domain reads DVKVTQSSRYLVKRTGEKVFLECVQDMDHENMFWYRQDPGLGLRLIYFSYDVKMKEKGDIPEGYSVSREKKERFSLILESASTNQTSMYLCASSLYLRGLSEAFFGQGTRLTVV.

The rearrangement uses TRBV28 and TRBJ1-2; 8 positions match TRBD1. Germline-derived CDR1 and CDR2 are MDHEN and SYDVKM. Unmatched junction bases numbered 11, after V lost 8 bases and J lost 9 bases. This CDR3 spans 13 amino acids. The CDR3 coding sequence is TGTGCCAGCCACCAGGACAGGGTCGGTAGCTACACCTTC. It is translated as CASHQDRVGSYTF.

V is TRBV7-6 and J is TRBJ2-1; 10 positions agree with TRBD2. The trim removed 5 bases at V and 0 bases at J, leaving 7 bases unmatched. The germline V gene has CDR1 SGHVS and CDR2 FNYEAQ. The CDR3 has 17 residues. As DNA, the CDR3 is TGTGCCAGCAGCCTCAGTCCTAGCGGGAGCTCCTACAATGAGCAGTTCTTC. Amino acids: CASSLSPSGSSYNEQFF. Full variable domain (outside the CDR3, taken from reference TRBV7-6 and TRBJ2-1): GAGVSQSPRYKVTKRGQDVALRCDPISGHVSLYWYRQALGQGPEFLTYFNYEAQQDKSGLPNDRFSAERPEGSISTLTIQRTEQRDSAMYRCASSLSPSGSSYNEQFFGPGTRLTVL.

CDR3 amino acids: CASSPDSGKGNEQFF. The CDR3 DNA reads as TGTGCCAGCTCACCGGACAGCGGGAAGGGTAATGAGCAGTTCTTC. The chain links TRBV18 to TRBJ2-1, with D perhaps TRBD2 (7 bases). The CDR3 covers 15 residues. The germline CDR1 and CDR2 sequences are KGHSH and LQKENI. Trimming removed 3 bases at V and 7 bases at J, with 16 bases between.

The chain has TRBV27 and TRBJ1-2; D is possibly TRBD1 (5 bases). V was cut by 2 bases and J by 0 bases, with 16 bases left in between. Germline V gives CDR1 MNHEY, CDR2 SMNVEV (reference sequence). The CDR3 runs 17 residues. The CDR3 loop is CASSLVGSGGSNYGYTF. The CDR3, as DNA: TGTGCCAGCAGTTTAGTGGGCAGCGGGGGATCTAACTATGGCTACACCTTC.

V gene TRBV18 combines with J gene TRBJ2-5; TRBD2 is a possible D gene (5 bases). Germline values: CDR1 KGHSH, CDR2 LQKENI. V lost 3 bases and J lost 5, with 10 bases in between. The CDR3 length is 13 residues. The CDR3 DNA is TGTGCCAGCTCACCCGGACTTGGGGAGACCCAGTACTTC. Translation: CASSPGLGETQYF.